This record concerns one T cell receptor beta chain sequence. From germline, CDR1 is SGHRS and CDR2 YFSETQ. The CDR3 consists of 15 residues. V lost 2 bases, J lost 0 bases, and 3 bases stayed unmatched. These data come from a study of regulatory T cells in long-lasting Graves disease. The authors built TCR beta libraries using iRepertoire HTBI primers and Arm-PCR of CDR3 regions. MiXCR, run by TCRdb on the multiplex PCR reads, gives a single entry per CDR3 protein. The sample has hundreds of thousands of distinct CDR3 sequences; around 17% are singletons. This sample's time point: newly diagnosed GD, antithyroid drugs for less than 3 months. After RNA was extracted from PBMCs, the TCR library was made from it. The sample was also reused in another study, on T cells in Graves' hyperthyroidism and ophthalmopathy.

V usage is TRBV5-1 and J usage is TRBJ2-3; 7 positions agree with TRBD2. This receptor was taken from a man aged 40-49 years with Graves disease. The material was peripheral blood mononuclear cells (PBMCs), obtained at new diagnosis, from a patient treated with antithyroid drugs. CDR3 region: CASSFAGESTDTQYF. As DNA, the CDR3 is TGCGCCAGCAGCTTTGCGGGGGAAAGCACAGATACGCAGTATTTT.